This T cell receptor beta chain appears in the sequencing data of a study of blood T cells in healthy people across ages. A second 7 to 11 cycle PCR used barcoded and J-beta primers. One entry per CDR3 protein, called by TCRdb with MiXCR from the 5' RACE reads. The sample holds 600,000 to 850,000 distinct CDR3 sequences, around a quarter seen once. Germline assignment: CDR1 MNHEY and CDR2 SMNVEV (reference sequence). V lost 1 base and J lost 2, with 18 bases in between. The CDR3 runs to 18 residues. This clonotype was picked up a small number of times. This sample also appeared in a second study, on T cells of mothers and their children.

Sequencing used blood. The chain combines TRBV27 with TRBJ2-1, with D possibly matching TRBD2 (6 bases). The TCR was taken from a boy between 10 and 17 years old in good health. The CDR3 loop is CASSLYEGEATPYNEQFF. The CDR3 region has the DNA TGTGCCAGCAGTTTATATGAAGGGGAGGCCACTCCCTACAATGAGCAGTTCTTC.